The clone carrying this T cell receptor (beta chain) is a singleton in its sample. The data belong to a study of cytomegalovirus exposure and HLA in healthy donors. The V gene end was trimmed by 5 bases and the J gene end by 1 base; junction bases not matched to a gene: 2. The CDR3 covers 16 residues. Germline loops: CDR1 SGHTA, CDR2 FQGNSA. The PCR contained 60 Vbeta and 13 Jbeta primers. The table came from immunoSEQ multiplex PCR; TCRdb's copy has only in-frame clones and leaves some out. Of some 61,000 clones listed, approximately 75% were seen once; the top ten hold 5% to 8.5%. The rearrangement joins TRBV7-2 to TRBJ2-3; TRBD2 aligns across 14 bases. This TCR derives from a human donor in good health. The sequenced material came from PBMCs. CDR3: CASSPGLAGGTDTQYF. Here the CDR3 DNA reads TGTGCCAGCAGCCCGGGACTAGCGGGGGGCACAGATACGCAGTATTTT.